The present T cell receptor (beta chain) was sequenced within a study of control samples from healthy donors and cancer patients. Assay: immunoSEQ multiplex PCR; the TCRdb copy retains only in-frame clones and omits some. The sample includes some 57,000 clones, 95% to 96% of them seen just once. The CDR3 totals 17 residues. Germline assignment: CDR1 KGHDR and CDR2 SFDVKD. V shed 6 bases and J 4 bases; nucleotides not matched to a gene: 11. The V gene is TRBV24-1, the J gene TRBJ2-5; 12 bases fit TRBD1. The material sequenced was blood. This sequence originates from a woman younger than 45 in good health. In DNA form, the CDR3 reads TGTGCCACCAGTTCGATGGGACAGGGGGCGCGTCTAGAGACCCAGTACTTC. It is translated as CATSSMGQGARLETQYF.